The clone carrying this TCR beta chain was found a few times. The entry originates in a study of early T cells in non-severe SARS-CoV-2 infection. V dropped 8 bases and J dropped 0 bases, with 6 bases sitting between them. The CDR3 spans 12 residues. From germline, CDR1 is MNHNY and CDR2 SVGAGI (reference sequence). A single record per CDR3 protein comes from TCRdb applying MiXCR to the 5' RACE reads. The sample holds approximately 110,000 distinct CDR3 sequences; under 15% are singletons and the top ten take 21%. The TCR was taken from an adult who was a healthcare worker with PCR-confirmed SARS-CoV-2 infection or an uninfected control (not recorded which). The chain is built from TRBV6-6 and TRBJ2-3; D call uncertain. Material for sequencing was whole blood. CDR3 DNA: TGTGCCAGCCAACCTAGCACAGATACGCAGTATTTT. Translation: CASQPSTDTQYF.